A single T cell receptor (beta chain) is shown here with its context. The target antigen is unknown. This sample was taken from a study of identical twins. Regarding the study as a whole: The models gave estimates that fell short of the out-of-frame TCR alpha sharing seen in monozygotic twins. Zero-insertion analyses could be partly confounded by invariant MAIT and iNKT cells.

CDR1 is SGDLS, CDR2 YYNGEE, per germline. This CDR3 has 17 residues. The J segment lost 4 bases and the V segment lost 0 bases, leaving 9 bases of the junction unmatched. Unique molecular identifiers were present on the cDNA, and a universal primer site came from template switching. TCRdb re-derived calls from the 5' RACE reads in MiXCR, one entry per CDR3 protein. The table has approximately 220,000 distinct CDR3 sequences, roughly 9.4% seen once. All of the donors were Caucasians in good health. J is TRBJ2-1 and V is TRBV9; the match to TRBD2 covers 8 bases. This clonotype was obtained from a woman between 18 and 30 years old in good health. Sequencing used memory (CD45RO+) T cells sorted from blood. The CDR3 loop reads CASSVGLRGGGYNEQFF. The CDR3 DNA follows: TGTGCCAGCAGCGTAGGTCTGCGGGGCGGGGGGTACAATGAGCAGTTCTTC.